A single sample gave rise to the 14 T cell receptor beta chains below, sequenced in a study of T-cell reconstitution after alpha-beta-depleted transplantation in children. Library preparation (for TCRbeta) was performed with unique molecular identifiers. TCRdb redid the calling of the PCR reads with MiXCR, one entry per CDR3 protein. The sample holds fewer than 400,000 distinct CDR3 sequences, 23% seen once. The source was PBMCs, mostly from graft donor cells, collected 180 days after TCRalphabeta/CD19-depleted stem cell transplant. These receptors originate from a male patient younger than 18 who had a stem cell transplant for acute lymphoblastic leukemia, so the T cells may come from the graft donor.

The chain recombines TRBV20-1 with TRBJ2-5, with 7 bases aligning to TRBD1. The J segment lost 2 bases and the V segment lost 5 bases, leaving 5 bases of the junction unmatched. Per germline, CDR1 DFQATT and CDR2 SNEGSKA (reference sequence). This CDR3 is built from 13 residues. In DNA form, the CDR3 reads TGCAGTGCTGACGGGACAGTACAAGAGACCCAGTACTTC. Residues: CSADGTVQETQYF.

There are a few counts of this clonotype. V is TRBV20-1 and J is TRBJ2-1; D is possibly TRBD2 (6 bases). The CDR3 has 14 residues. Trimming cost V 6 bases and J 2 bases, with 14 bases left between them. Per germline, CDR1 DFQATT and CDR2 SNEGSKA (reference sequence). CDR3 DNA: TGCAGTGCCGAATTGGGACTTCCCTACAATGAGCAGTTCTTC. It codes for CSAELGLPYNEQFF.

The rearrangement links TRBV2 to TRBJ1-5; D unresolved. Germline V CDR1 and CDR2: SNHLY, FYNNEI. The V end was cut by 7 bases, the J end by 6 bases, with 13 bases between. This CDR3 region has 13 residues. As DNA, the CDR3 is TGTGCCAGCACCTCGGATCATATTCAGCCCCAGCATTTT. This codes for CASTSDHIQPQHF.

This clonotype was detected only a few times. The V and J genes are TRBV9 and TRBJ2-7; 9 bases fit TRBD1. Looked up from germline, CDR1 is SGDLS and CDR2 is YYNGEE. Trimming removed 2 bases from V and 3 bases from J; junction bases left unmatched: 6. The CDR3 contains 15 residues. The CDR3 DNA reads TGTGCCAGCAGCGTCGGGGCGGACAGGGGCTACGAGCAGTACTTC. Translating gives CASSVGADRGYEQYF.

The chain employs TRBV4-2 and TRBJ2-7; 10 nucleotides line up with TRBD2. The CDR3 is 15 residues long. The J segment lost 1 base and the V segment lost 3 bases, leaving 3 bases of the junction unmatched. Germline CDR1 reads LGHNA; CDR2 reads YNFKEQ. The CDR3 here is CASSQTSGLSYEQYF. The CDR3 DNA follows: TGTGCCAGCAGCCAGACTAGCGGGCTGTCCTACGAGCAGTACTTC.

This clonotype showed up just a few times. The genes are TRBV20-1 and TRBJ2-5, with 9 bases identical to TRBD2. CDR3 length equals 15 residues. Germline V gives CDR1 DFQATT, CDR2 SNEGSKA (reference sequence). J lost 4 bases, V lost 1 base, and 7 bases had no gene match. This CDR3 is CSARGSGLAPETQYF. CDR3 in DNA: TGCAGTGCTAGAGGCTCGGGACTAGCCCCAGAGACCCAGTACTTC.

The V call is TRBV14, the J call TRBJ2-7; the D is unclear. This CDR3 is built from 14 residues. CDR1 SGHDN and CDR2 FVKESK come from the germline V gene. The V end was cut by 4 bases, the J end by 2 bases, with 12 bases between. CDR3 residues: CASSPLNGAYEQYF. The CDR3 region has the DNA TGTGCCAGCAGCCCACTCAATGGGGCCTACGAGCAGTACTTC.

This clonotype was counted between two and nine times. The gene calls are TRBV5-1 and TRBJ1-1; 7 bases align to TRBD1. Germline CDR1 is SGHRS and CDR2 is YFSETQ. This CDR3 is 13 amino acids long. The ends lost 0 bases at V and 7 bases at J; junction bases unmatched: 3. The CDR3 sequence: CASSLAGTVEAFF. For the CDR3, the DNA is TGCGCCAGCAGCTTGGCCGGGACAGTTGAAGCTTTCTTT.

This clonotype occurred a few times. This sequence joins TRBV20-1 and TRBJ2-7, with TRBD2 matching 10 bases. CDR1 is DFQATT, CDR2 SNEGSKA, per germline (reference sequence). V lost 4 bases to trimming and J lost 6 bases; unmatched junction nucleotides: 12. The CDR3 length is 15 residues. The CDR3 DNA follows: TGCAGTGCTACCACGGGACTAGCGTTATTCTTCGAGCAGTACTTC. Protein sequence: CSATTGLALFFEQYF.

This clonotype was counted a few times. This chain joins TRBV28 and TRBJ1-2; 7 nucleotides agree with TRBD1. The CDR3 loop spans 15 amino acids. V lost 11 bases to trimming and J lost 2 bases; unmatched junction nucleotides: 14. CDR1 is MDHEN, CDR2 SYDVKM, per germline. The CDR3 DNA reads TGTGCCTCAATGAAGCCCAGGGGACAGAACTATGGCTACACCTTC. Encoded protein: CASMKPRGQNYGYTF.

The gene calls are TRBV2 and TRBJ2-5; D unclear. The V and J ends lost 1 base and 6 bases respectively, with 3 bases between them. The CDR3 has 11 amino acids. CDR1 SNHLY and CDR2 FYNNEI come from the germline V gene. The CDR3 protein is CASSEVKTQYF. The CDR3 coding sequence is TGTGCCAGCAGTGAAGTCAAGACCCAGTACTTC.

A few counts support this clonotype. The chain carries TRBV3-1 and TRBJ2-2; D unresolved. The CDR3 runs 15 residues. Germline values: CDR1 LGHDT, CDR2 YNNKEL (reference sequence). Between the trimmed V and J ends, which lost 0 bases and 8 bases, there was a span of 13 bases. CDR3 in amino acids: CASSQDWAVTGELFF. DNA of the CDR3: TGTGCCAGCAGCCAAGATTGGGCGGTCACAGGGGAGCTGTTTTTT. The entire variable domain, with the rest obtained from reference TRBV3-1 and TRBJ2-2, is as follows: DTAVSQTPKYLVTQMGNDKSIKCEQNLGHDTMYWYKQDSKKFLKIMFSYNNKELIINETVPNRFSPKSPDKAHLNLHINSLELGDSAVYFCASSQDWAVTGELFFGEGSRLTVL.

This sequence joins TRBV4-2 and TRBJ2-1; TRBD1 agrees at 7 bases. J gave up 7 bases and V 0 bases, and 6 bases lay outside the gene matches. Germline V gives CDR1 LGHNA, CDR2 YNFKEQ. The CDR3 is 15 amino acids. The CDR3 nucleotides read TGTGCCAGCAGCCAAGATAAGGGGGCTTGGAATGAGCAGTTCTTC. Its translation: CASSQDKGAWNEQFF.

The chain is built from TRBV27 and TRBJ2-2; 10 bases align to TRBD2. The CDR3 spans 17 residues. V lost 5 bases, J lost 3 bases, and 9 bases stayed unmatched. The V gene's germline CDR1 is MNHEY and CDR2 SMNVEV (reference sequence). CDR3 in amino acids: CASSNSGTSVYTGELFF. CDR3 in DNA: TGTGCCAGCAGTAACAGCGGGACTAGCGTTTACACCGGGGAGCTGTTTTTT.